This T cell receptor (beta chain) is drawn from a study of blood T cell repertoires in COVID-19. Study overall: Samples taken during acute and convalescent COVID-19 were collected in the United States, Italy and Spain. From T cells, B-cell-depleted T cells, or PBMCs came the material, which was cDNA or gDNA.

CDR1 is SGHTA, CDR2 FQGTGA, per germline. Trimming pared 8 bases from V and 6 bases from J, leaving 14 bases between. The CDR3 is made up of 13 amino acids. Profiling relied on immunoSEQ multiplex PCR, and the TCRdb table lists in-frame clones only, not all of them. The table records 80,000 to 100,000 clones, about 90% of them present only once. The V call is TRBV7-3, the J call TRBJ1-5, with a possible D match to TRBD1 (6 bases). The receptor comes from a human donor with active COVID-19. The donor label of this sample is uncertain. The specimen sequenced was peripheral blood. CDR3 residues: CASAGQPGQPQHF. The CDR3 nucleotides are TGTGCCAGCGCCGGACAGCCCGGTCAGCCCCAGCATTTT.